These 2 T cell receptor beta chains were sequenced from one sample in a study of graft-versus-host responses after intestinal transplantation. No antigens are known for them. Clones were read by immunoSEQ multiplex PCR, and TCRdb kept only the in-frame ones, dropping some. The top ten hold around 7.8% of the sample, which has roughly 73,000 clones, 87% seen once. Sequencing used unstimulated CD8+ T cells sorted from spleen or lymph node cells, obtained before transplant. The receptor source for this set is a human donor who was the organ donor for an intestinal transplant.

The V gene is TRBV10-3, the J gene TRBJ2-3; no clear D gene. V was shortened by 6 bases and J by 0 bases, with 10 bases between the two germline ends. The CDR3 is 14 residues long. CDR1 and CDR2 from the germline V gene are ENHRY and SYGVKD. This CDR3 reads CAIRGLSSTDTQYF. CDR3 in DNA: TGTGCCATCAGAGGGTTAAGCAGCACAGATACGCAGTATTTT.

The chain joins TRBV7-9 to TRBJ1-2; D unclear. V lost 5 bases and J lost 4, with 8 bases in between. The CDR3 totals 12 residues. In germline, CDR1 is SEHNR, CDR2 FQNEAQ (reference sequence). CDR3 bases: TGTGCCAGCAGCCCAAACACCTATGGCTACACCTTC. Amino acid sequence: CASSPNTYGYTF.